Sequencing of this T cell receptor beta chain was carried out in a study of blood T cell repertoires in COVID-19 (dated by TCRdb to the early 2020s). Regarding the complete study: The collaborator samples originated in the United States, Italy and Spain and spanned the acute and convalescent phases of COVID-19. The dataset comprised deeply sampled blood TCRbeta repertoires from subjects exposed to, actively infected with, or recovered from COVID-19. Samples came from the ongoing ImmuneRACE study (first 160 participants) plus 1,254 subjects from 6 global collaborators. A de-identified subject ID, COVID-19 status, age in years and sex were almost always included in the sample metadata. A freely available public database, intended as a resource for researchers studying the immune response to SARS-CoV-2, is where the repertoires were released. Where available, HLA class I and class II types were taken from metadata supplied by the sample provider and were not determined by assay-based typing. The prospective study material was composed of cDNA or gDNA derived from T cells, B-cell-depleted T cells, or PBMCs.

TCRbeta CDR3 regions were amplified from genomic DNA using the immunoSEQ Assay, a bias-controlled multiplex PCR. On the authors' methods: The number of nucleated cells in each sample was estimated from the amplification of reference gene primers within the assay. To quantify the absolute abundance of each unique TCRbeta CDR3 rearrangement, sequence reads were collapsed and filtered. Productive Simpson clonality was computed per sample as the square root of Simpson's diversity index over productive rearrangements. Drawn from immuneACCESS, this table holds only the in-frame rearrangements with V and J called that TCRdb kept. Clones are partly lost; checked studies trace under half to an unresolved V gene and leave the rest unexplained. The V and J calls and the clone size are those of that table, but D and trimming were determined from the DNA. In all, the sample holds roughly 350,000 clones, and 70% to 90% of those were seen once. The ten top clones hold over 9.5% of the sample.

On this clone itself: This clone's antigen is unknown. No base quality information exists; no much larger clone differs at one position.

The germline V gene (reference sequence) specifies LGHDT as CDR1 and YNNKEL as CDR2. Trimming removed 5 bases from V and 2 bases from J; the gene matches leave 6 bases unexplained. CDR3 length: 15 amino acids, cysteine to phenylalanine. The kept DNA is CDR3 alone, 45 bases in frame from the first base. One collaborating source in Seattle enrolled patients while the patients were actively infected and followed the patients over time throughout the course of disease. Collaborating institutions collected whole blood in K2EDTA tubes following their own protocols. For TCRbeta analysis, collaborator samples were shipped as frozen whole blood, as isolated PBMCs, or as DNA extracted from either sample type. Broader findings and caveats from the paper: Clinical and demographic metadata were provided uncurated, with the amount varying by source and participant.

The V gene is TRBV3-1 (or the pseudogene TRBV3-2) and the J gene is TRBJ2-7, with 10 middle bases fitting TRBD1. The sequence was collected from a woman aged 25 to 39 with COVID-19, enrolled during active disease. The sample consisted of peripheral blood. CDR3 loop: CASSKPGQGTYEQYF. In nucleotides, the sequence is TGTGCCAGCAGCAAACCGGGACAGGGGACCTACGAGCAGTACTTC.